This T cell receptor beta chain was found in a study of CD8 T cells in ankylosing spondylitis. Findings of the study overall: Disease-linked clones proved CD8+ and comparatively uncommon in peripheral blood. In ankylosing spondylitis patients, matched synovial fluid reportedly showed significant enrichment of disease-linked clones. It appeared that ankylosing spondylitis blood was characterized by a TCR beta motif of 8 or 9 highly homologous variants.

Each TCR beta library was made by quantitative 5'-RACE that incorporated molecular barcodes. TCRdb used MiXCR to reprocess the 5' RACE reads, holding one entry per CDR3 protein. The data hold about 800,000 distinct CDR3 sequences, with about 12% observed a single time. The V end lost 0 bases, the J end lost 5 bases, and 13 bases lay between the germline ends. CDR3 length equals 15 residues. Germline V lookup: CDR1 LNHNV, CDR2 YYDKDF (reference sequence). This clonotype was detected only a few times. Its matching antigen is unknown. The receptor was derived from a male donor with ankylosing spondylitis. J is TRBJ1-2 and V is TRBV15; D unresolved. Material for sequencing was blood, either unsorted or a sorted T cell fraction (not recorded which). The CDR3 spells CATSRETLPRYGYTF. CDR3 DNA sequence: TGTGCCACCAGCAGAGAGACGCTTCCCCGGTATGGCTACACCTTC. Based on the CDR3 plus reference TRBV15 and TRBJ1-2, the full variable domain is DAMVIQNPRYQVTQFGKPVTLSCSQTLNHNVMYWYQQKSSQAPKLLFHYYDKDFNNEADTPDNFQSRRPNTSFCFLDIRSPGLGDTAMYLCATSRETLPRYGYTFGSGTRLTVV.